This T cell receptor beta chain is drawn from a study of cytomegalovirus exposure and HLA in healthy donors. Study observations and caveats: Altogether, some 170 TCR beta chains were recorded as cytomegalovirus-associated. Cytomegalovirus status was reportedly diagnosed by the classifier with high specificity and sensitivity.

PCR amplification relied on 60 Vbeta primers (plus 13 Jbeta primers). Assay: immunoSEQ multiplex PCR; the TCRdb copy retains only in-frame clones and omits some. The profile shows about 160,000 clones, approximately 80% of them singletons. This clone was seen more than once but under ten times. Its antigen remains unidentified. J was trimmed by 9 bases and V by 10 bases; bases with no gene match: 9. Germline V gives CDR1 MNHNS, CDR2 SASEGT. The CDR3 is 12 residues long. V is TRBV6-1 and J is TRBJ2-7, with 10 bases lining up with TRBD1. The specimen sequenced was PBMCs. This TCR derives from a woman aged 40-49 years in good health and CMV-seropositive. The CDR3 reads CATRQGAVGQYF. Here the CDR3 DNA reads TGTGCCACCAGACAGGGGGCAGTAGGGCAGTACTTC.